A selection of T cell receptor beta chains follows, all from one sample in a study of molecular identifiers for immune sequencing clone quantification. TCRdb independently ran MiXCR on the PCR reads; one entry per CDR3 protein. The sample yields about half a million distinct CDR3 sequences, about 25% seen once. The specimen sequenced was naive CD8+ T cells from blood, with Jurkat cell RNA spiked in. Receptor source: a human donor in good health. Some libraries in this study had Jurkat cell RNA spiked in. CDR3s leave out the opening cysteine and the closing phenylalanine or tryptophan.

v_call,cdr3_aa
TRBV5-4,ASSQGQGVGNEQF
TRBV28,ASNGHLAKNIQY
TRBV20-1,SAEEDRYEKLF
TRBV19,ASSISSPSYNEQF
TRBV7-9,ASSSTGSSSHEQY
TRBV7-6,ASSTGQTAEAF
TRBV27,ASSPLGRIRDGYNEQF
TRBV6-5,ASSPGPETQY
TRBV6-1,ASRGQGYTEAF
TRBV5-6,ASSYWDREIENIQY
TRBV14,ASSQGYDRAHEQY
TRBV29-1,SVEDDGTGLDTQY
TRBV7-9,ASSEIGTTIHGELF
TRBV2,ASSRDIYSNQPQH
TRBV6-6,ASSYSDRIGYEQY
TRBV3-1,ASSPWTKTYGYT
TRBV6-6,ASSYGYNTDTQY
TRBV7-9,ASSPEYYEQY
TRBV4-3,ASSRNRDSTYEQY
TRBV10-1,ASSVFENSETEEQY
TRBV3-1,ASSQDTGGYEQY
TRBV5-1,ASRAGLDNIQY
TRBV20-1,SARDPRVQTDTQY